The clone carrying this T cell receptor beta chain occurred once. This sample was taken from a study of blood T cell repertoires in COVID-19. TCRdb's copy holds only in-frame clones and misses some; the assay was immunoSEQ multiplex PCR. The sample records roughly 180,000 clones, roughly 80% being singletons. Trimming took off 8 bases at V and 6 bases at J, with 11 bases between the two ends. The CDR3 loop spans 12 amino acids. The germline gives CDR1 MNHEY, CDR2 SMNVEV (reference sequence). V is TRBV27 and J is TRBJ2-1, with D hard to call. This TCR came from a man aged 45-65 years who had recovered from COVID-19. Sequencing used PBMCs or T cells enriched from blood (not recorded which). In DNA form, the CDR3 reads TGTGCCAGCTTCTCCTCTTTCAATGAGCAGTTCTTC. This sequence encodes CASFSSFNEQFF.